This TCR beta chain originates from a study of blood T cell repertoires in COVID-19. Methods used by the authors: Estimated nucleated cell counts came from reference gene primer amplification. Measured with immunoSEQ multiplex PCR; TCRdb has only the in-frame clones, and not every one. The V and J calls and the clone size are those of that table, but D and trimming were determined from the DNA. The repertoire includes over 300,000 clones, roughly 90% of them detected once, and approximately 1.2% sits in the top ten. CDR1 is SGHRS, CDR2 YFSETQ, per germline. V dropped 5 bases and J dropped 5; count of bases not matched to a gene: 8. The CDR3 is made up of 17 amino acids.

The chain combines TRBV5-1 with TRBJ2-2; 14 nucleotides agree with TRBD2. The clonotype comes from a man aged 40-49 years with acute or convalescent COVID-19. Sequenced input: peripheral blood. The CDR3 loop reads CASSPTSGRAGTGELFF. As DNA, the CDR3 is TGCGCCAGCAGTCCGACTAGCGGGAGGGCCGGAACCGGGGAGCTGTTTTTT.